This T cell receptor (beta chain) was sequenced in a study of identical twins. This CDR3 is 17 amino acids long. Between the trimmed V and J ends, which lost 6 bases and 0 bases, there was a span of 18 bases. This clonotype occurred many times. TCRdb re-analysed the 5' RACE reads in MiXCR, keeping a single row per CDR3 protein. Seen here are under 250,000 distinct CDR3 sequences, 9.5% to 15% observed once, and the top ten hold more than 3.5%. In addition, the sample was reused for a study of yellow fever vaccine responses in identical twins.

The clonotype originates from a woman between 18 and 30 years old in good health. The chain has TRBV12-3 or TRBV12-4 and TRBJ1-3; D gene ambiguous. Sequenced: memory (CD45RO+) T cells sorted from blood. CDR3 protein: CASRYPGSPTSGNTIYF. CDR3 nucleotides: TGTGCCAGCAGATACCCGGGTTCCCCAACCTCTGGAAACACCATATATTTT.